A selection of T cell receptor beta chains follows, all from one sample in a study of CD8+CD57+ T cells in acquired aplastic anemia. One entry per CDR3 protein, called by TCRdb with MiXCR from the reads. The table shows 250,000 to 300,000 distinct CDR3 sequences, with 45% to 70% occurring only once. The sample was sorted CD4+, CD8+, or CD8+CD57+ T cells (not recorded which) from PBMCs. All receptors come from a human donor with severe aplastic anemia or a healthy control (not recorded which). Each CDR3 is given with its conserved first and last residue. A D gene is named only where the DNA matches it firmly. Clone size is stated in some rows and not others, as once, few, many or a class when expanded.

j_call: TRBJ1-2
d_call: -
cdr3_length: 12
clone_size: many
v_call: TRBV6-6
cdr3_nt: TGTGCCAGCAGTTCGGGGGGGAACGGCTACACCTTC
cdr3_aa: CASSSGGNGYTF

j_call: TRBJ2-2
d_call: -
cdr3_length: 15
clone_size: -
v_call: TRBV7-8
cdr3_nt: TGTGCCAGCAGCTTAGGCAGAGCTACGGGCGGGGAGCTGTTTTTT
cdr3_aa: CASSLGRATGGELFF

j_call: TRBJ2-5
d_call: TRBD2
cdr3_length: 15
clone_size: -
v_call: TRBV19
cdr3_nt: TGTGCCAGTAGTACCCCTAGCGGATACCAAGAGACCCAGTACTTC
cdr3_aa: CASSTPSGYQETQYF

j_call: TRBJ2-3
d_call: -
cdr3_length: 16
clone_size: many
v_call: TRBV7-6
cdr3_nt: TGTGCCAGCAGCTGGCGGACTGGAACTAGCACAGATACGCAGTATTTT
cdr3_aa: CASSWRTGTSTDTQYF

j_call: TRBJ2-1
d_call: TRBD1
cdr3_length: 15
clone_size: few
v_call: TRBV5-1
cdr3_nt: TGCGCCAGCAGCACCGCCGGGACAGGGGTAGATGAGCAGTTCTTC
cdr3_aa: CASSTAGTGVDEQFF

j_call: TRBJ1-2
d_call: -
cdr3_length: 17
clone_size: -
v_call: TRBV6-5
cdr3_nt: TGTGCCAGCAGTTCTGACAGGAGAATCCTCTTTTCCTATGGCTACACCTTC
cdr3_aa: CASSSDRRILFSYGYTF

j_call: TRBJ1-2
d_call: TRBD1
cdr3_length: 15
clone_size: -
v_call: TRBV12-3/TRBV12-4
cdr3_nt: TGTGCCAGCAGACGTACTCCGGGACAGAACTATGGCTACACCTTC
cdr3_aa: CASRRTPGQNYGYTF

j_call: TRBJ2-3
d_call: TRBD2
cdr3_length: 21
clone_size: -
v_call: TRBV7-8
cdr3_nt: TGTGCCAGCAGAGGTGTAAGGGGACTAGCTAAAGCCTCGACCTTCACAGATACGCAGTATTTT
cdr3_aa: CASRGVRGLAKASTFTDTQYF

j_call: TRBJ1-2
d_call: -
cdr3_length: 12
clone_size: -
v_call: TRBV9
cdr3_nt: TGTGCCAGCAGGCTTCCAGGACATGGCTACACCTTC
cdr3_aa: CASRLPGHGYTF

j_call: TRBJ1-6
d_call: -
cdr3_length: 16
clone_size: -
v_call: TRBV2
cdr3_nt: TGTGCCAGCAGTGTGGTAGGGGGCTCCTATAATTCACCCCTCCACTTT
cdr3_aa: CASSVVGGSYNSPLHF

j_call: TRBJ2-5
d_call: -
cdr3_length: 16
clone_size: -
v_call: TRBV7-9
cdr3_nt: TGTGCCAGCAGCTTACTTGCCAGCGGGGGACAGGAGACCCAGTACTTC
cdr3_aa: CASSLLASGGQETQYF

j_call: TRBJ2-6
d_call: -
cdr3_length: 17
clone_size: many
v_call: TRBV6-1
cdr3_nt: TGTGCCAGTCCCCAGGGCGGCCTTTCCTCTGGGGCCAACGTCCTGACTTTC
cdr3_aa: CASPQGGLSSGANVLTF

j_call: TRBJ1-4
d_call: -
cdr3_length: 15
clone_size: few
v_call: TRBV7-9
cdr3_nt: TGTGCCAGCAGCTTAGAAGGCAGGTGGAATGAAAAACTGTTTTTT
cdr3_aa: CASSLEGRWNEKLFF

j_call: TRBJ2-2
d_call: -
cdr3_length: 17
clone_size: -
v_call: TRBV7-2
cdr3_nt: TGTGCCAGCAGCTCTGAGACTTTTTCACCCACACCCGGGGAGCTGTTTTTT
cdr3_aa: CASSSETFSPTPGELFF

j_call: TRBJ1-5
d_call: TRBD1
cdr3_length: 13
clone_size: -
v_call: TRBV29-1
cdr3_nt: TGCAGCGTTGAGTTGGCAGGGGGCCGTTCCCAGCATTTT
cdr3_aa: CSVELAGGRSQHF

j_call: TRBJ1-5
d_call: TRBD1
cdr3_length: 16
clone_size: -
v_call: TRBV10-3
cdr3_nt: TGTGCCATCAGTGAGTCAGGACAGGGAGGCAATCAGCCCCAGCATTTT
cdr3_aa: CAISESGQGGNQPQHF

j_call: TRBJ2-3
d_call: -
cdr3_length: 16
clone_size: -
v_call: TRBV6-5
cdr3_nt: TGTGCCAGCAGTTACTCGACAGGTGCTAGCACAGATACGCAGTATTTT
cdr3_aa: CASSYSTGASTDTQYF

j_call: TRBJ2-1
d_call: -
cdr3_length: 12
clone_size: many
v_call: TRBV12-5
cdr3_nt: TGTGCTAGTGGGCCGGGTTACAATGAGCAGTTCTTC
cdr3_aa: CASGPGYNEQFF

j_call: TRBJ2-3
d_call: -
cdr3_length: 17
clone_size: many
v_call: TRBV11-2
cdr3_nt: TGTGCCAGCAGCCTAACGTACAGGGCCGAATACACAGATACGCAGTATTTT
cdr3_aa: CASSLTYRAEYTDTQYF

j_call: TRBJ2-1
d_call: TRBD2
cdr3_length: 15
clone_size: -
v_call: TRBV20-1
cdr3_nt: TGCAGTGCTAGAGGTTTACTAGCGGGGGAGAATGAGCAGTTCTTC
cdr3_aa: CSARGLLAGENEQFF

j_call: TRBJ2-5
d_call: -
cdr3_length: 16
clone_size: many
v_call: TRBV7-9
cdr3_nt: TGTGCCAGCAGCCACCAAACCGGGGAGGAGGAGGAGACCCAGTACTTC
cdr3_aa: CASSHQTGEEEETQYF

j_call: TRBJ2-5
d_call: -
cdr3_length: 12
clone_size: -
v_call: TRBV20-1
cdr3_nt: TGCAGTGCTAGAGATCCCGCAGAGACCCAGTACTTC
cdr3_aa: CSARDPAETQYF

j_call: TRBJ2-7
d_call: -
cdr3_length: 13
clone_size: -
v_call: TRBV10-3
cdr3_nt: TGTGCCAGCACCCCACCTTATCAGCACGAGCAGTACTTC
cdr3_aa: CASTPPYQHEQYF

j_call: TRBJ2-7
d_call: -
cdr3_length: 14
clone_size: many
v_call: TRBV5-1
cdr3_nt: TGCGCCAGCAGCTTGGTTGGCTCAGCCTACGAGCAGTACTTC
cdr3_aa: CASSLVGSAYEQYF

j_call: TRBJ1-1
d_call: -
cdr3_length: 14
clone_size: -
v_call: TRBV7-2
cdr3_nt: TGTGCCAGCAACCGACCTGAAATAGGGACTGAAGCTTTCTTT
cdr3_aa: CASNRPEIGTEAFF

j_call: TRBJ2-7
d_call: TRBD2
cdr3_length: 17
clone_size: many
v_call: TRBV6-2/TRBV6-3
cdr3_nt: TGTGCCAGCACTCCACGGTCGGGGCTAGCGGGCTCCTACGAGCAGTACTTC
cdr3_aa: CASTPRSGLAGSYEQYF

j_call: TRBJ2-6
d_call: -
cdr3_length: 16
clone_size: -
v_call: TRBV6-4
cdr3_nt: TGTGCCAGCACCACGATGGCCGGGGCTGGGGCCAACGTCCTGACTTTC
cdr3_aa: CASTTMAGAGANVLTF

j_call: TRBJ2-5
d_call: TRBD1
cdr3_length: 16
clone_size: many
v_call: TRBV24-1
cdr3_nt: TGTGCCACCAGTGATTCCCCGGGGACAGGGGGCGAGACCCAGTACTTC
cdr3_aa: CATSDSPGTGGETQYF

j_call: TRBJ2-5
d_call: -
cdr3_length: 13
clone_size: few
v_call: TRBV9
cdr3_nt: TGTGCCAGCAAACGACTTGACGGAGAGACCCAGTACTTC
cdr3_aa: CASKRLDGETQYF

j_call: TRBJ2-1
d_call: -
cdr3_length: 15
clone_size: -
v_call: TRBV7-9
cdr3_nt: TGTGCCAGCAGCAGGGGGGCAGCGAGTTGGGATGAGCAGTTCTTC
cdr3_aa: CASSRGAASWDEQFF

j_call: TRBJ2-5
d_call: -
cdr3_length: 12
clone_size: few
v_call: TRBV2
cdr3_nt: TGTGCCAGCAGTCCCCCGAGTGGGACCCAGTACTTC
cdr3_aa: CASSPPSGTQYF

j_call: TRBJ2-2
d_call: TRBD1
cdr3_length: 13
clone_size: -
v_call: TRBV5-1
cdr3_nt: TGCGCCAGCAGCTACGGACAGGCCGGGGAGCTGTTTTTT
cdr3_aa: CASSYGQAGELFF

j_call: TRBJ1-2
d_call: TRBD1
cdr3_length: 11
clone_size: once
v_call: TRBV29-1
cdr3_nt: TGCAGCGGAAGACAGGGAAATGGCTACACCTTC
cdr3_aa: CSGRQGNGYTF

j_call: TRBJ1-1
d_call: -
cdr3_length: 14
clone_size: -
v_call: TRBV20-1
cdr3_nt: TGCAGTGCTAGACCTGTGAACAGGGTCACTGAAGCTTTCTTT
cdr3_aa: CSARPVNRVTEAFF

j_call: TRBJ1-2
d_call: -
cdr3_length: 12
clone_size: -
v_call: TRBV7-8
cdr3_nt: TGTGCCATCCTCGAAGGGACCTATGGCTACACCTTC
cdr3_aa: CAILEGTYGYTF

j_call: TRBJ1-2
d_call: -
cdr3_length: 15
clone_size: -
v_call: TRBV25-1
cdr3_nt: TGTGCCAGCAGTGCTTTCGACGGCTCTTACATCGGCTACACCTTC
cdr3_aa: CASSAFDGSYIGYTF

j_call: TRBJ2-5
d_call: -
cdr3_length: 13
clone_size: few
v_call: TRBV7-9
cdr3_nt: TGTGCCAGCAGCTACAGGGACTCAGAGACCCAGTACTTC
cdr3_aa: CASSYRDSETQYF

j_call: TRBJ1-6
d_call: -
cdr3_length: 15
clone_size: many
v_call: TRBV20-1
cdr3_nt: TGCAGTGCTGGGACCGCGAGCTCCTATAATTCACCCCTCCACTTT
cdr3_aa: CSAGTASSYNSPLHF

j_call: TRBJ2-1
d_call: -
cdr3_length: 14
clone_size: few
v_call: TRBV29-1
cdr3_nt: TGCAGCGTTGGTTGGGCAGGGTGGGGCAATGAGCAGTTCTTC
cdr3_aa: CSVGWAGWGNEQFF

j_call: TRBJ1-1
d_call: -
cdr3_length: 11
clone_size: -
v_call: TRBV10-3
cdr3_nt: TGTGCCATCAGTGTGGGGAGTGAAGCTTTCTTT
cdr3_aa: CAISVGSEAFF

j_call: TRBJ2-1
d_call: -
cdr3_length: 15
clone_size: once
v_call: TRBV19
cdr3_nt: TGTGCCAGTAGTATTGTTAGTCGCGTTGTCAATGAGCAGTTCTTC
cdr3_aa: CASSIVSRVVNEQFF

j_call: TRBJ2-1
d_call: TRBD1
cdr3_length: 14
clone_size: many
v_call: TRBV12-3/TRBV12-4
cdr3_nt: TGTGCCAGCAGTTTGGGACAGGTTGGCAATGAGCAGTTCTTC
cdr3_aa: CASSLGQVGNEQFF

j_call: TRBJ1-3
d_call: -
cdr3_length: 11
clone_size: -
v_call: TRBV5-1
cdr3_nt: TGCGCCAGCCGCAGGGGAAACACCATATATTTT
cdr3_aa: CASRRGNTIYF

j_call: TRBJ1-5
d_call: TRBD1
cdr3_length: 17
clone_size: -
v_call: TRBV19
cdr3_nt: TGTGCCAGTAGTGCCCAGACAGGGGCAGGGAGCAATCAGCCCCAGCATTTT
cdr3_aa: CASSAQTGAGSNQPQHF

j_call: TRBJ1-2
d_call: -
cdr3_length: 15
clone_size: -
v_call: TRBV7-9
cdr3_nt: TGTGCCAGCAGCTTCGAGACGGGTGCAGGACTTGGCTACACCTTC
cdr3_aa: CASSFETGAGLGYTF

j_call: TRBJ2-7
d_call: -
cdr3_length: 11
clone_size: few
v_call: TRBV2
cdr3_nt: TGTGCCAGCACCCTGACTAGCGAGCAGTACTTC
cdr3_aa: CASTLTSEQYF

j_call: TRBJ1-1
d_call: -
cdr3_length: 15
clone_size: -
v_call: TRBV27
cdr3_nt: TGTGCCAGCAGTTTATACTGGGGAACGAACACTGAAGCTTTCTTT
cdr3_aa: CASSLYWGTNTEAFF

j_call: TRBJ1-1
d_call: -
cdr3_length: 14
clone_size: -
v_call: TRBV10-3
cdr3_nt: TGTGCCATCAGGGGGGAGTTAAGGGGGGCTGAAGCTTTCTTT
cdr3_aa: CAIRGELRGAEAFF

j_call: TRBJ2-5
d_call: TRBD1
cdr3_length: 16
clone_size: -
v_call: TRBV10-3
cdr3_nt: TGTGCCATCAGTGAGCACTCCGGGACAGGACAAGAGACCCAGTACTTC
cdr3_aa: CAISEHSGTGQETQYF

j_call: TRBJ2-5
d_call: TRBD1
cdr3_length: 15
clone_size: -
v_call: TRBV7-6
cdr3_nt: TGTGCCAGCAGCTGGGGACAGGGGACACAAGAGACCCAGTACTTC
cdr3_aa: CASSWGQGTQETQYF

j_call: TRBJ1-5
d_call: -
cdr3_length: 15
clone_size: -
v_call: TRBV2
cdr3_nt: TGTGCCAGCCGGACGACCCAGGGAAGCAATCAGCCCCAGCATTTT
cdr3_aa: CASRTTQGSNQPQHF

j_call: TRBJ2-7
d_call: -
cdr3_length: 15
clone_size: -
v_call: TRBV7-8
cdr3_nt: TGTGCCAGCACCCTATCACCACTCTTAACCTACGAGCAGTACTTC
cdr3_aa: CASTLSPLLTYEQYF

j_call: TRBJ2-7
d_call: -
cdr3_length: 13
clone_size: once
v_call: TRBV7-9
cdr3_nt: TGTGCCAGCAGCTTATTAGGTGGACACGAGCAGTACTTC
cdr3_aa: CASSLLGGHEQYF

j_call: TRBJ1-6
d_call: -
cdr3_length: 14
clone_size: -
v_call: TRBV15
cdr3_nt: TGTGCCACCAGCAGAGAGGCAGAGAATTCACCCCTCCACTTT
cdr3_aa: CATSREAENSPLHF

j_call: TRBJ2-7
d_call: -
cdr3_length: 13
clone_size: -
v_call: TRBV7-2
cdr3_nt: TGTGCCAGCAGCTTATCTACTTCCTACGAGCAGTACTTC
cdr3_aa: CASSLSTSYEQYF